The following is a T cell receptor (beta chain) sequence with its context. Survey level was the resolution at which the v3.0 immunoSEQ assay ran. Sequencing was performed with immunoSEQ multiplex PCR; in TCRdb, only in-frame clones are kept and a portion is missing. This table holds under 25,000 clones, around nine tenths found once. This sample was included in a study of long-term antiretroviral therapy in people with HIV. At the level of the study: The 2015 immediate-ART recommendation was preceded by the earliest samples by about a decade.

CDR1 and CDR2 (germline): SGHDN, FVKESK. Trimming took 6 bases from V and 2 from J, leaving 7 bases between them. The CDR3 spans 12 residues. The sample was unsorted PBMCs, taken 0.6 years after starting antiretroviral therapy. The chain recombines TRBV14 with TRBJ1-1; D is ambiguous. The TCR was taken from a man in his sixties with HIV. Here the CDR3 reads CASSSYNTEAFF. As DNA, the CDR3 is TGTGCCAGCAGTTCATATAACACTGAAGCTTTCTTT.